This T cell receptor (beta chain) was captured by sequencing in a study of identical twins. Study-wide findings and caveats: Zero-insertion analyses could be partly confounded by invariant MAIT and iNKT cells.

This clonotype was found many times. The antigen is unknown. A universal primer binding site was introduced by template switching. The final cDNA contained unique molecular identifiers. TCRdb independently ran MiXCR on the 5' RACE reads; one entry per CDR3 protein. This sample has approximately 240,000 distinct CDR3 sequences; over 12% occur once, and the top ten carry 8.8%. The sequence came from a woman aged 18-29 years in good health. Sequencing used memory (CD45RO+) T cells sorted from blood.

CDR3 loop: CSVKPQETQYF. Written as DNA, the CDR3 is TGCAGCGTAAAGCCTCAAGAGACCCAGTACTTC. The J gene is TRBJ2-5, the V gene TRBV29-1; D call uncertain. There are 11 residues in the CDR3. The germline V gene has CDR1 SQVTM and CDR2 ANQGSEA. V shed 6 bases and J shed 2 bases, with 7 bases lying between them.